The source of this T cell receptor (beta chain) is a study of shared T cell receptors in the human thymus. V gave up 4 bases and J gave up 3 bases; unmatched junction bases: 2. CDR1 is SGHNT and CDR2 is YYREEE in the germline V gene (reference sequence). This CDR3 spans 14 amino acids. Data came from immunoSEQ multiplex PCR; TCRdb stores just in-frame clones and leaves some out. The sample records over 650,000 clones, around 87% being singletons. This sample also belongs to another study, concerning human thymus T cells. That paper adds: Samples came from healthy Finnish infants during open corrective cardiac surgery. Surgeons resected thymus tissue during corrective heart surgery.

The rearrangement links TRBV5-4 to TRBJ2-7, with 12 bases that match TRBD2. Sequencing was carried out using thymocytes. The sequence was collected from a boy in the first two years of life with a congenital heart defect. The CDR3 region has the DNA TGTGCCAGCAGCCTGACTAGCGGGAGCTACGAGCAGTACTTC. It translates to CASSLTSGSYEQYF.